The present T cell receptor (beta chain) was sequenced within a study of patients with pleural tuberculosis. Trimming took 5 bases from V and 0 from J, leaving 8 bases between them. CDR1 is SGHAT, CDR2 FQNNGV, per germline. The CDR3 is 14 residues long. TCRdb recomputed calls from the reads with MiXCR, one row per CDR3 protein. The table lists 40,000 to 55,000 distinct CDR3 sequences, about 7.9% of them singletons. This clonotype has ten or more counts. The receptor comes from a human donor with pleural tuberculosis. The gene calls are TRBV11-2 and TRBJ2-1, with D possibly TRBD1 on 5 matching bases. CDR3 residues: CASSKTDSYNEQFF. The CDR3 DNA is TGTGCCAGCAGCAAGACAGACTCCTACAATGAGCAGTTCTTC.